A selection of T cell receptor beta chains follows, all from one sample in a study of early T cells in non-severe SARS-CoV-2 infection. Using its own MiXCR run on the 5' RACE reads, TCRdb lists one record per CDR3 protein. The sample contains tens of thousands of distinct CDR3 sequences, 18% of which appear only once. The sample in question was whole blood, obtained at baseline. These receptor sequences come from an adult who was a healthcare worker with PCR-confirmed SARS-CoV-2 infection or an uninfected control (not recorded which). Each CDR3 is given without its conserved first and last residue. Each record gives: CDR3 protein, J gene, V gene.

cdr3_aa: ASSEDRGNEQY; j_call: TRBJ2-7; v_call: TRBV2
cdr3_aa: ATSDSLAVSYNEQF; j_call: TRBJ2-1; v_call: TRBV24-1
cdr3_aa: ASSLRFDTQY; j_call: TRBJ2-3; v_call: TRBV5-5
cdr3_aa: AISETGTGMNSPLH; j_call: TRBJ1-6; v_call: TRBV10-3
cdr3_aa: AWNRGHTEAF; j_call: TRBJ1-1; v_call: TRBV30
cdr3_aa: ASRAQAMNTEAF; j_call: TRBJ1-1; v_call: TRBV2
cdr3_aa: ASRDPGTGNTGELF; j_call: TRBJ2-2; v_call: TRBV2
cdr3_aa: ASPREQF; j_call: TRBJ2-1; v_call: TRBV12-3/TRBV12-4
cdr3_aa: ASSKRTGGVEKLF; j_call: TRBJ1-4; v_call: TRBV5-1
cdr3_aa: ASSSRGYTGELF; j_call: TRBJ2-2; v_call: TRBV6-2/TRBV6-3
cdr3_aa: SARASTRGLEF; j_call: TRBJ2-1; v_call: TRBV20-1
cdr3_aa: ASSQDGTEAF; j_call: TRBJ1-1; v_call: TRBV4-3
cdr3_aa: ASSLLAQRPTNTDTQY; j_call: TRBJ2-3; v_call: TRBV7-8
cdr3_aa: ASRTTGDHIQY; j_call: TRBJ2-4; v_call: TRBV19
cdr3_aa: ASSQEGLAGVTGELF; j_call: TRBJ2-2; v_call: TRBV4-2
cdr3_aa: ASSLAGTFGTDTQY; j_call: TRBJ2-3; v_call: TRBV7-9
cdr3_aa: ASRQTNYGYT; j_call: TRBJ1-2; v_call: TRBV2
cdr3_aa: ASSYYSGVNYGYT; j_call: TRBJ1-2; v_call: TRBV6-5
cdr3_aa: ASSSFSGPLAGELF; j_call: TRBJ2-2; v_call: TRBV18
cdr3_aa: AAGRGNEQF; j_call: TRBJ2-1; v_call: TRBV7-9
cdr3_aa: ASKNRGNTDTQY; j_call: TRBJ2-3; v_call: TRBV28
cdr3_aa: ASGLVGDHQPQH; j_call: TRBJ1-5; v_call: TRBV12-5
cdr3_aa: ASSKALDSNRKTDTQY; j_call: TRBJ2-3; v_call: TRBV4-1
cdr3_aa: ASSESPPPTDTQY; j_call: TRBJ2-3; v_call: TRBV18
cdr3_aa: SAISGTSGSISYNEQF; j_call: TRBJ2-1; v_call: TRBV20-1
cdr3_aa: ASRAGVHGYT; j_call: TRBJ1-2; v_call: TRBV28
cdr3_aa: ATSGGKNTQY; j_call: TRBJ2-3; v_call: TRBV10-3
cdr3_aa: ASRGVTGNTIY; j_call: TRBJ1-3; v_call: TRBV9
cdr3_aa: ASSLRQGNSYEQY; j_call: TRBJ2-7; v_call: TRBV7-8
cdr3_aa: ASSSGVGAYEQY; j_call: TRBJ2-7; v_call: TRBV7-9
cdr3_aa: AISETAGQGVPYEQY; j_call: TRBJ2-7; v_call: TRBV10-3
cdr3_aa: ASSQGSAVIGTGELF; j_call: TRBJ2-2; v_call: TRBV3-1
cdr3_aa: SARGLGGIYEQY; j_call: TRBJ2-7; v_call: TRBV20-1
cdr3_aa: ASSLAARYEQY; j_call: TRBJ2-7; v_call: TRBV5-6
cdr3_aa: ASSLLDRGNQPQH; j_call: TRBJ1-5; v_call: TRBV7-8
cdr3_aa: ASIRQGGNYGYT; j_call: TRBJ1-2; v_call: TRBV2
cdr3_aa: ASSFAYGELF; j_call: TRBJ2-2; v_call: TRBV11-1
cdr3_aa: ASSYSSGLTYGYT; j_call: TRBJ1-2; v_call: TRBV6-5
cdr3_aa: AISDTGKYTEAF; j_call: TRBJ1-1; v_call: TRBV10-3
cdr3_aa: ASSDEVWTNQPQH; j_call: TRBJ1-5; v_call: TRBV6-1
cdr3_aa: SARAGFDEQY; j_call: TRBJ2-7; v_call: TRBV20-1
cdr3_aa: ASSYGLATGELF; j_call: TRBJ2-2; v_call: TRBV28
cdr3_aa: ASSLRSGRGYNEQF; j_call: TRBJ2-1; v_call: TRBV11-2
cdr3_aa: ASSQVAGDIFNEQF; j_call: TRBJ2-1; v_call: TRBV2
cdr3_aa: ASSRGLAGQETQY; j_call: TRBJ2-5; v_call: TRBV5-1
cdr3_aa: SARVMGTGAKNYGYT; j_call: TRBJ1-2; v_call: TRBV20-1
cdr3_aa: SAAKPGTNYGYT; j_call: TRBJ1-2; v_call: TRBV20-1
cdr3_aa: ASSSSPNRGLSTDTQY; j_call: TRBJ2-3; v_call: TRBV7-2
cdr3_aa: ASSYSQGTNYGYT; j_call: TRBJ1-2; v_call: TRBV6-5
cdr3_aa: ASSGGDPQNEQF; j_call: TRBJ2-1; v_call: TRBV25-1
cdr3_aa: ASTRNRFYGYT; j_call: TRBJ1-2; v_call: TRBV12-3/TRBV12-4
cdr3_aa: ASSERTGNTGELF; j_call: TRBJ2-2; v_call: TRBV25-1
cdr3_aa: ASSYPGVGGQPQH; j_call: TRBJ1-5; v_call: TRBV6-2/TRBV6-3